This T cell receptor (beta chain) is from a study of shared clonotypes between healthy human individuals. Overall study: Used for every donor were three CD4 naive, three CD4 memory, two CD8 naive and one CD8 memory plate. Study-wide points: Large depth notwithstanding, sorted-subset sequencing proved incomplete by rarefaction.

About this clone: Its antigen is still unknown.

Germline CDR1 and CDR2: SEHNR and FQNEAQ (reference sequence). This CDR3 contains 16 residues. V lost 3 bases, J lost 3 bases, and 5 bases stayed unmatched. Measured with immunoSEQ multiplex PCR; TCRdb has only the in-frame clones, and not every one. Among over 850,000 clones, around 82% were seen once, and the ten largest hold around 0.47%. This clonotype was sampled from a young man in good health. Some clones in this sample may be carry-over from other donors' samples. The sample consisted of memory CD4+ T cells from PBMCs. Subset of the sample: CD45RA-negative fraction. The chain combines TRBV7-9 with TRBJ2-2; the match to TRBD2 covers 9 bases. CDR3: CASSLMRLADTGELFF. CDR3 DNA sequence: TGTGCCAGCAGCTTGATGAGACTAGCGGACACCGGGGAGCTGTTTTTT.